Presented here are 20 T cell receptor beta chains from one specimen sequenced in a study of post-analysis software for immune sequencing data. Points from the study as a whole: TRBV5-6, TRBV5-1 and TRBV20-1 were among five TRBV segments more frequent in patients than controls.

These receptors are not linked to any known antigen. Built from TCR beta cDNA, the libraries had unique molecular identifiers in them. TCRdb fed the PCR reads into MiXCR, producing one record per CDR3 protein. The data contain about 430,000 distinct CDR3 sequences, 30% to 40% of them singletons. The sequenced material came from blood. The receptors originated from a girl aged 2-10 years with multiple sclerosis.

This clonotype was counted a few times. V and J are TRBV28 and TRBJ1-6; perhaps TRBD1 as D (5 bases). CDR3 length: 12 residues. The germline V gene encodes CDR1 MDHEN and CDR2 SYDVKM. Trimming took 8 bases from V and 9 from J, leaving 11 bases between them. CDR3 loop: CASGLGGSPLHF. CDR3 nucleotide sequence: TGTGCCAGCGGACTGGGGGGTTCACCCCTCCACTTT.

The chain has TRBV4-1 and TRBJ2-3, with D perhaps matching TRBD2 (6 bases). CDR3 length: 17 residues. V was pared by 3 bases and J by 5 bases, with 21 bases between. From germline, CDR1 is MGHRA and CDR2 YSYEKL. CDR3 in amino acids: CASSQATGTLRGDTQYF. CDR3 nucleotides: TGCGCCAGCAGCCAGGCGACCGGGACTCTGAGGGGAGATACGCAGTATTTT.

This clonotype has only a few counts. The V call is TRBV24-1, the J call TRBJ2-5; D might be TRBD1 (5 bases). Germline V gene lookup returns CDR1 KGHDR and CDR2 SFDVKD. Between the trimmed V and J ends, which lost 4 bases and 3 bases, there was a span of 17 bases. The CDR3 is 16 residues long. The CDR3 nucleotides are TGTGCCACCAGTGACGCCCAGGGCTCTGGGGAAGAGACCCAGTACTTC. Encoded protein: CATSDAQGSGEETQYF.

The chain has TRBV7-6 and TRBJ2-7; D is unclear. CDR1 is SGHVS, CDR2 FNYEAQ, per germline. The V and J ends lost 4 bases and 7 bases respectively, with 5 bases between them. The CDR3 covers 10 residues. CDR3 protein: CASSWDEQYF. The CDR3 nucleotides are TGTGCCAGCAGCTGGGATGAGCAGTACTTC. The whole variable domain, remainder taken from reference TRBV7-6 and TRBJ2-7, is GAGVSQSPRYKVTKRGQDVALRCDPISGHVSLYWYRQALGQGPEFLTYFNYEAQQDKSGLPNDRFSAERPEGSISTLTIQRTEQRDSAMYRCASSWDEQYFGPGTRLTVT.

The chain uses TRBV5-1 and TRBJ2-6; D not certain. The CDR3 extends over 16 amino acids. Trimming cost V 2 bases and J 0 bases, with 9 bases left between them. The germline V gene has CDR1 SGHRS and CDR2 YFSETQ. CDR3 nucleotides: TGCGCCAGCAGCTTTTGGTCAGTCTCTGGGGCCAACGTCCTGACTTTC. Its protein product is CASSFWSVSGANVLTF.

This clonotype has a handful of counts. The V call is TRBV20-1, the J call TRBJ1-2; D perhaps matches TRBD1 (5 bases). The CDR3 consists of 10 residues. Germline V CDR1 and CDR2: DFQATT, SNEGSKA (reference sequence). Here the CDR3 reads CNGGAYGYTF. The CDR3 region has the DNA TGCAATGGAGGGGCCTATGGCTACACCTTC.

CDR3 coding DNA: TGTGCCAGCAGCTTAAACGGGGGAGGCAGGGGCCAAGAGACCCAGTACTTC. Residues: CASSLNGGGRGQETQYF. The V call is TRBV7-3, the J call TRBJ2-5; D possibly matches TRBD1 or TRBD2 (6 bases each). The CDR3 runs to 17 residues. The germline V and J ends were trimmed by 1 base and 1 base, with 16 bases remaining between them. CDR1 and CDR2 from the germline V gene are SGHTA and FQGTGA.

The rearrangement links TRBV7-6 to TRBJ2-7; possibly TRBD2 for D (6 bases). Germline assignment: CDR1 SGHVS and CDR2 FNYEAQ. Trimming cost V 2 bases and J 0 bases, with 23 bases left between them. This CDR3 has 19 residues. The chain's CDR3 is CASSLKPASVTSFSYEQYF. CDR3 bases: TGTGCCAGCAGCTTAAAGCCTGCCTCGGTGACTAGTTTCTCCTACGAGCAGTACTTC.

This chain connects TRBV12-3 or TRBV12-4 to TRBJ1-2; 8 nucleotides agree with TRBD1. CDR3 length: 16 amino acids. V was clipped by 5 bases and J by 8 bases; unmatched bases: 16. The CDR3 nucleotides are TGTGCCAGCAGTCAATCTTCCACAGGGGGGCGAGGCGGCTACACCTTC. Protein: CASSQSSTGGRGGYTF.

In its sample, this clonotype was seen a few times. This sequence joins TRBV15 and TRBJ2-1; tentative D call: TRBD2 (6 bases). The V and J ends lost 0 bases and 7 bases respectively, with 22 bases between them. The CDR3 covers 18 residues. The germline V gene has CDR1 LNHNV and CDR2 YYDKDF (reference sequence). CDR3 amino acids: CATSREPSLLALQNEQFF. The CDR3 DNA reads TGTGCCACCAGCAGAGAACCATCCTTACTAGCTCTACAGAATGAGCAGTTCTTC. The full variable domain, in which reference TRBV15 and TRBJ2-1 provide the parts outside the CDR3, is DAMVIQNPRYQVTQFGKPVTLSCSQTLNHNVMYWYQQKSSQAPKLLFHYYDKDFNNEADTPDNFQSRRPNTSFCFLDIRSPGLGDTAMYLCATSREPSLLALQNEQFFGPGTRLTVL.

J is TRBJ1-2 and V is TRBV6-5; 7 positions agree with TRBD1. Trimming took 0 bases from V and 2 from J; bases not matched to a gene: 9. Germline values: CDR1 MNHEY, CDR2 SVGAGI. The CDR3 has 17 amino acids. The CDR3 spells CASSYSVNPTGNYGYTF. The CDR3 DNA follows: TGTGCCAGCAGTTACTCGGTCAACCCGACAGGGAACTATGGCTACACCTTC.

This clonotype was recorded a few times. The chain employs TRBV20-1 and TRBJ1-2; D not certain. Germline V CDR1 and CDR2: DFQATT, SNEGSKA (reference sequence). V lost 4 bases and J 6 bases, leaving 18 bases between the germline ends. The CDR3 sequence is 14 residues long. CDR3 in DNA: TGCAGTGCTACGGCCAAAGGGCAGATAAATGGCTACACCTTC. This gives the protein CSATAKGQINGYTF.

The V gene is TRBV9, the J gene TRBJ2-5, with TRBD1 identical over 12 bases. Germline loops: CDR1 SGDLS, CDR2 YYNGEE. The V and J ends lost 4 bases and 4 bases, in that order; junction bases with no gene match: 8. This CDR3 contains 16 residues. The CDR3 DNA is TGTGCCAGCAGCACGGGACAGGGGGCTTCTAGAGAGACCCAGTACTTC. Translation: CASSTGQGASRETQYF.

This clonotype was recorded many times. The rearrangement joins TRBV29-1 to TRBJ2-7; no clear D. Trimming shortened V by 6 bases and J by 2 bases, and 11 bases separated the two germline ends. The CDR3 covers 12 residues. Germline V gives CDR1 SQVTM, CDR2 ANQGSEA. CDR3 nucleotides: TGCAGCGTATCGAAGGCCGCCTACGAGCAGTACTTC. Translated, it gives CSVSKAAYEQYF.

V gene TRBV7-9 combines with J gene TRBJ2-3, with 8 bases lining up with TRBD2. V gave up 2 bases and J gave up 6 bases; unmatched junction bases: 7. Germline CDR1 and CDR2: SEHNR and FQNEAQ (reference sequence). This CDR3 spans 15 amino acids. CDR3 residues: CASSLRGTSGDTQYF. CDR3 DNA sequence: TGTGCCAGCAGCTTAAGAGGGACTAGTGGGGATACGCAGTATTTT.

The chain combines TRBV29-1 with TRBJ2-3, with D unclear. The CDR3 totals 12 residues. The germline V gene has CDR1 SQVTM and CDR2 ANQGSEA. The ends were cut back, 2 bases at V and 3 bases at J, with 6 bases in the middle. CDR3 bases: TGCAGCGTTGAATGGAGTACAGATACGCAGTATTTT. Its translation is CSVEWSTDTQYF.

This sequence joins TRBV6-2 or TRBV6-3 and TRBJ2-7, with TRBD2 identical over 7 bases. CDR1 is MNHEY and CDR2 is SVGEGT in the germline V gene. This CDR3 region has 14 residues. V shed 5 bases, J shed 0 bases, and the junction held 4 bases outside the gene matches. CDR3 loop: CASSERGLSYEQYF. The CDR3 coding sequence is TGTGCCAGCAGTGAGCGGGGACTCTCCTACGAGCAGTACTTC.

V gene TRBV2 combines with J gene TRBJ1-1; D unclear. The CDR3 totals 13 residues. Germline V CDR1 and CDR2: SNHLY, FYNNEI. The germline V and J ends were trimmed by 10 bases and 1 base, with 13 bases remaining between them. CDR3 in DNA: TGTGCCATCAGAAGACCGGGGAACACTGAAGCTTTCTTT. Its translation is CAIRRPGNTEAFF.

This chain joins TRBV2 and TRBJ2-7; D unclear. The CDR3 loop spans 14 amino acids. Germline V gene sequence: CDR1 SNHLY, CDR2 FYNNEI. Trimming pared 6 bases from V and 4 bases from J, leaving 16 bases between. This CDR3 reads CASRQTPTTYEQYF. The CDR3 DNA is TGTGCCAGCAGGCAGACGCCGACGACTTACGAGCAGTACTTC.

This clonotype was detected only a few times. This sequence joins TRBV7-6 and TRBJ2-3, with 7 bases that match TRBD1. The length of the CDR3 is 12 residues. J lost 10 bases, V lost 5 bases, and 6 bases had no gene match. Germline CDR1 is SGHVS and CDR2 is FNYEAQ. The CDR3 spells CASSPKRGPQYF. The CDR3 nucleotides are TGTGCCAGCAGCCCGAAGAGGGGGCCGCAGTATTTT.